A selection of T cell receptor beta chains follows, all from one sample in a study of identical twins. TCRdb reanalysed the 5' RACE reads using MiXCR and keeps one entry per CDR3 protein. The sample has fewer than 550,000 distinct CDR3 sequences, 12% to 15% seen once. The sample was also reused in another study, on yellow fever vaccine responses in identical twins.

The sequenced material came from CD4+ T cells sorted from blood. The receptors derive from a woman aged 18-29 years in good health. Both conserved end residues are part of each CDR3. D genes are given only for firm matches. The size of a clone is reported for some rows only, either as once, few or many, or as a class for expanded clones.

clone size	D gene	V gene	J gene	CDR3 protein	CDR3 DNA
few	TRBD1	TRBV10-3	TRBJ1-5	CAISEQGIRQPQHF	TGTGCCATCAGTGAACAGGGGATTCGTCAGCCCCAGCATTTT
many	.	TRBV20-1	TRBJ2-4	CSAREQGFGDRAKNIQYF	TGCAGTGCTAGAGAGCAGGGGTTTGGGGATAGAGCCAAAAACATTCAGTACTTC
few	TRBD2	TRBV5-6	TRBJ2-7	CASSLVLAGESEQYF	TGTGCCAGCAGCTTGGTTCTAGCGGGAGAGAGCGAGCAGTACTTC
few	.	TRBV20-1	TRBJ2-7	CSARSQGFGQYF	TGCAGTGCTAGATCACAGGGTTTCGGGCAGTACTTC
many	.	TRBV3-1	TRBJ2-1	CASSQGLVPEQFF	TGTGCCAGCAGCCAAGGGTTGGTACCTGAGCAGTTCTTC
.	.	TRBV10-3	TRBJ2-3	CAISGRLTSTDTQYF	TGTGCCATCAGTGGCCGCCTGACTAGCACAGATACGCAGTATTTT
.	.	TRBV3-1	TRBJ2-1	CASSQDWASSYNEQFF	TGTGCCAGCAGCCAAGATTGGGCTAGCTCCTACAATGAGCAGTTCTTC
few	.	TRBV4-1	TRBJ2-2	CASSQTQPTNTGELFF	TGCGCCAGCAGCCAAACCCAACCGACGAACACCGGGGAGCTGTTTTTT
few	TRBD2	TRBV29-1	TRBJ2-3	CSVETSGRAPKFTDTQYF	TGCAGCGTTGAAACTAGCGGGAGGGCCCCGAAATTCACAGATACGCAGTATTTT
.	.	TRBV20-1	TRBJ2-7	CSVRISYEQYF	TGCAGTGTCCGAATCTCCTACGAGCAGTACTTC
few	.	TRBV10-3	TRBJ2-2	CAARQRNTGELFF	TGTGCCGCCCGACAGAGGAACACCGGGGAGCTGTTTTTT
many	.	TRBV5-1	TRBJ1-6	CASSLDKLGANSPLHF	TGCGCCAGCAGCTTGGATAAATTAGGGGCTAATTCACCCCTCCACTTT
.	.	TRBV28	TRBJ2-6	CASAGPQGSGANVLTF	TGTGCCAGCGCGGGACCGCAGGGTTCTGGGGCCAACGTCCTGACTTTC
.	TRBD1	TRBV3-1	TRBJ2-5	CASSQIRTGQETQYF	TGTGCCAGCAGCCAAATTCGGACAGGCCAAGAGACCCAGTACTTC
many	.	TRBV12-3/TRBV12-4	TRBJ1-6	CASKTSGTVNSPLHF	TGTGCCAGCAAGACCTCCGGGACGGTAAATTCACCCCTCCACTTT
.	.	TRBV11-3	TRBJ2-5	CASSPRKEGTQYF	TGTGCCAGCAGCCCCCGTAAGGAGGGGACCCAGTACTTC
.	TRBD1	TRBV10-3	TRBJ2-1	CAISAAGGQGDEQFF	TGTGCCATCAGTGCGGCGGGGGGACAGGGGGATGAGCAGTTCTTC
few	TRBD1	TRBV16	TRBJ1-2	CASSQQDRVYGYTF	TGTGCCAGCAGCCAGCAGGACAGGGTCTATGGCTACACCTTC
many	TRBD2	TRBV5-1	TRBJ2-1	CASSLLAGDANEQFF	TGCGCCAGCAGCTTGCTTGCGGGGGACGCCAATGAGCAGTTCTTC
few	TRBD2	TRBV12-3/TRBV12-4	TRBJ2-1	CASSFSGTRAYEQFF	TGTGCCAGCAGTTTTAGCGGGACTAGAGCCTATGAGCAGTTCTTC
few	.	TRBV5-1	TRBJ2-1	CASSGRTGGNNEQFF	TGCGCCAGCAGCGGGAGGACAGGAGGGAACAATGAGCAGTTCTTC
few	.	TRBV7-9	TRBJ2-5	CASTGAATGVGTQYF	TGTGCCAGCACCGGCGCGGCTACCGGTGTGGGGACCCAGTACTTC
.	TRBD1	TRBV16	TRBJ1-6	CASSQSGQGDSPLHF	TGTGCCAGCAGCCAATCGGGACAGGGAGATTCACCCCTCCACTTT
few	.	TRBV29-1	TRBJ1-1	CSVAMDHRVGNTEAFF	TGCAGCGTAGCAATGGATCACAGGGTAGGGAACACTGAAGCTTTCTTT
few	.	TRBV4-1	TRBJ1-4	CASSQDMERTENEKLFF	TGCGCCAGCAGCCAAGATATGGAGCGGACAGAAAATGAAAAACTGTTTTTT
.	TRBD1	TRBV10-3	TRBJ2-7	CATFANSPGTGGSYEQYF	TGTGCCACCTTCGCCAACTCCCCCGGGACAGGGGGTTCCTACGAGCAGTACTTC
once	TRBD2	TRBV20-1	TRBJ2-3	CSASHTSGGRTDTQYF	TGCAGTGCTAGTCATACTAGCGGGGGGCGCACAGATACGCAGTATTTT
.	.	TRBV21-1	TRBJ2-6	CASSKAPASEFSGANVLTF	TGTGCCAGCAGCAAAGCCCCGGCGAGTGAGTTCTCTGGGGCCAACGTCCTGACTTTC
.	.	TRBV7-7	TRBJ2-1	CASSLEHGSYNEQFF	TGTGCCAGCAGCTTAGAGCACGGCTCCTACAATGAGCAGTTCTTC
few	.	TRBV5-1	TRBJ2-7	CASSHHRDTYEQYF	TGCGCCAGCAGCCATCACCGGGACACCTACGAGCAGTACTTC
few	.	TRBV15	TRBJ2-2	CATRGNDRTNTGELFF	TGTGCCACCAGGGGAAATGACAGGACGAACACCGGGGAGCTGTTTTTT
.	TRBD1	TRBV5-6	TRBJ1-1	CASSWGTGQFAEAFF	TGTGCCAGCAGCTGGGGGACAGGGCAGTTCGCTGAAGCTTTCTTT
.	TRBD1	TRBV5-1	TRBJ2-3	CASSTWTGANTDTQYF	TGCGCCAGCAGCACCTGGACAGGCGCTAACACAGATACGCAGTATTTT
.	.	TRBV19	TRBJ1-1	CASSIELHNSWRGNTEAFF	TGTGCCAGTAGTATAGAGCTCCACAACAGCTGGAGGGGAAACACTGAAGCTTTCTTT
many	.	TRBV2	TRBJ1-2	CASSEAGPANYGYTF	TGTGCCAGCAGTGAAGCAGGGCCGGCTAACTATGGCTACACCTTC
many	TRBD2	TRBV3-1	TRBJ2-5	CASSLTPRESYLLSYQETQYF	TGTGCCAGCAGCCTCACCCCGCGGGAGTCCTACCTATTATCTTACCAAGAGACCCAGTACTTC
.	TRBD1	TRBV19	TRBJ1-2	CASTDRGPDGYTF	TGTGCCAGTACCGACAGGGGGCCTGATGGCTACACCTTC
few	.	TRBV20-1	TRBJ2-5	CSARDLARSGSGAQYF	TGCAGTGCTAGAGATCTGGCCCGTTCGGGATCCGGGGCCCAGTACTTC
.	.	TRBV28	TRBJ1-1	CASSWAPRTEAFF	TGTGCCAGCAGTTGGGCCCCGAGGACTGAAGCTTTCTTT
.	.	TRBV7-6	TRBJ2-2	CASRTGTLNTGELFF	TGTGCCAGCAGAACCGGGACCCTGAACACCGGGGAGCTGTTTTTT
few	.	TRBV4-1	TRBJ2-5	CASSQDLGGRETQYF	TGCGCCAGCAGCCAAGATCTGGGGGGCCGGGAGACCCAGTACTTC
.	.	TRBV27	TRBJ2-1	CASSSTAEGTSYNEQFF	TGTGCCAGCAGTTCTACAGCAGAGGGGACCTCCTACAATGAGCAGTTCTTC
few	TRBD1	TRBV6-5	TRBJ2-5	CASSYMFSGTGAETQYF	TGTGCCAGCAGTTACATGTTTTCCGGGACAGGGGCAGAGACCCAGTACTTC
few	.	TRBV6-1	TRBJ1-1	CASSESGSTEAFF	TGTGCCAGCAGTGAATCAGGGTCCACTGAAGCTTTCTTT
few	.	TRBV24-1	TRBJ2-3	CATSELGLNTDTQYF	TGTGCCACCAGTGAGCTGGGACTCAACACAGATACGCAGTATTTT
few	TRBD1	TRBV7-9	TRBJ1-6	CASSPGQGHSPLHF	TGTGCCAGCAGCCCGGGACAGGGACATTCACCCCTCCACTTT
.	TRBD2	TRBV7-2	TRBJ2-1	CASSPSSGRANEQFF	TGTGCCAGCAGCCCCTCTAGCGGGAGGGCCAATGAGCAGTTCTTC
many	.	TRBV18	TRBJ2-3	CASSWSTDTQYF	TGTGCCAGCTCGTGGAGCACAGATACGCAGTATTTT
.	.	TRBV5-1	TRBJ2-2	CASSFLATANTGELFF	TGCGCCAGCAGCTTCCTAGCGACAGCGAACACCGGGGAGCTGTTTTTT
few	.	TRBV5-1	TRBJ2-3	CASTTGSTDTQYF	TGCGCCAGCACAACAGGGAGCACAGATACGCAGTATTTT
many	TRBD1	TRBV5-1	TRBJ2-2	CASSLARTGVNTGELFF	TGCGCCAGCAGCTTGGCCCGGACAGGGGTGAACACCGGGGAGCTGTTTTTT
.	.	TRBV29-1	TRBJ2-7	CSVEDLYEQYF	TGCAGCGTTGAAGATCTGTACGAGCAGTACTTC
.	.	TRBV25-1	TRBJ2-1	CASSDGTEKQSF	TGTGCCAGCAGTGATGGGACCGAGAAGCAGTCCTTC
many	.	TRBV5-1	TRBJ2-1	CASSRSNEQFF	TGCGCCAGCAGTCGGAGCAATGAGCAGTTCTTC